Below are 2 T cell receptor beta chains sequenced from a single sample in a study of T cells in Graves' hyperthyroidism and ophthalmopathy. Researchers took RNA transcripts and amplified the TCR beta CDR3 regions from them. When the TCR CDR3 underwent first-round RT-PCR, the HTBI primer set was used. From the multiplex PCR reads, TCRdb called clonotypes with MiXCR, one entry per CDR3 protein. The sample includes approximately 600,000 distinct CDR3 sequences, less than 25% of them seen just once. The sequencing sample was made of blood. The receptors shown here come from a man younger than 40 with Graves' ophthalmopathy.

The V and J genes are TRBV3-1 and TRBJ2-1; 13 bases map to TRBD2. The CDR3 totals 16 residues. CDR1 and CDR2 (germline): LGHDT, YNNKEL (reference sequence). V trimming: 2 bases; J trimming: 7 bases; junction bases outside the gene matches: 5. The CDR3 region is CASSQILAGGRNEQFF. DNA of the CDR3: TGTGCCAGCAGCCAAATACTAGCGGGAGGGCGGAATGAGCAGTTCTTC.

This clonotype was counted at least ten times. The CDR3 bases are TGTGCCAGCAGCGCTATGGAGATGGCTAATCAGCCCCAGCATTTT. Its protein is CASSAMEMANQPQHF. The rearrangement joins TRBV5-5 to TRBJ1-5; no definite D call. CDR1 and CDR2 from the germline V gene are SGHKS and YYEKEE (reference sequence). The CDR3 spans 15 residues. Trimming removed 4 bases at V and 4 bases at J, with 15 bases between.